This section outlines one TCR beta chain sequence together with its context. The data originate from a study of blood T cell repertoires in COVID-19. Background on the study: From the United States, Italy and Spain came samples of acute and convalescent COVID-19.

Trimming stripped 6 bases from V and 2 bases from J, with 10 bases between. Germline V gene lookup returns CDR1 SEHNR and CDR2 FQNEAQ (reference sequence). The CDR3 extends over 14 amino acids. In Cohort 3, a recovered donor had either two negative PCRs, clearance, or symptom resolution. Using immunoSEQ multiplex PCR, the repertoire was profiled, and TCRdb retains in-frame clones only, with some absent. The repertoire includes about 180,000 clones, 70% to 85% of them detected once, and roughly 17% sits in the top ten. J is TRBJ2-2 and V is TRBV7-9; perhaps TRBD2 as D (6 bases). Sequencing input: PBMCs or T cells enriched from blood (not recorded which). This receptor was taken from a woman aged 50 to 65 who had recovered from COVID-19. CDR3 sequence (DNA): TGTGCCAGCAGACTTGGGACTAACACCGGGGAGCTGTTTTTT. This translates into CASRLGTNTGELFF.